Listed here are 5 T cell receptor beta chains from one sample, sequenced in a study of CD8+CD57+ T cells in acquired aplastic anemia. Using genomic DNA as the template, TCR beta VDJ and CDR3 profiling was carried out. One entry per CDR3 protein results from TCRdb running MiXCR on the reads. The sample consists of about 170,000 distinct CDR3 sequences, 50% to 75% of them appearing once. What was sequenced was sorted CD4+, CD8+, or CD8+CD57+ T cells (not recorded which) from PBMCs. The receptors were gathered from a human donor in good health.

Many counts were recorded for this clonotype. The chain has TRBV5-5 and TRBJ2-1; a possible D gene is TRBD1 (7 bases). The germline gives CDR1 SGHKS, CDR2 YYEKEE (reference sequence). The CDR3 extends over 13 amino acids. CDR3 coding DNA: TGTGCATCCGAAGGGGGCGGGACCAATGAGCAGTTCTTC. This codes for CASEGGGTNEQFF.

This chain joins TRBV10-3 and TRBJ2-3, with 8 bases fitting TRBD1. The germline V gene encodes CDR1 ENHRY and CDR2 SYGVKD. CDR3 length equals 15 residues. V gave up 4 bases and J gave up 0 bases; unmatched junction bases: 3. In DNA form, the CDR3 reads TGTGCCATCAGTGGGACAGGGACTAGCACAGATACGCAGTATTTT. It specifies CAISGTGTSTDTQYF.

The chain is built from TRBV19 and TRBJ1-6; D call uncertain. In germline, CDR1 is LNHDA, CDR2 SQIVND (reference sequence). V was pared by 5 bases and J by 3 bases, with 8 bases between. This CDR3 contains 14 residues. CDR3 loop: CASSESNYNSPLHF. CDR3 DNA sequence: TGTGCCAGTAGTGAGAGTAACTATAATTCACCCCTCCACTTT. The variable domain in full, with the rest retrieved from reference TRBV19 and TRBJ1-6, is DGGITQSPKYLFRKEGQNVTLSCEQNLNHDAMYWYRQDPGQGLRLIYYSQIVNDFQKGDIAEGYSVSREKKESFPLTVTSAQKNPTAFYLCASSESNYNSPLHFGNGTRLTVT.

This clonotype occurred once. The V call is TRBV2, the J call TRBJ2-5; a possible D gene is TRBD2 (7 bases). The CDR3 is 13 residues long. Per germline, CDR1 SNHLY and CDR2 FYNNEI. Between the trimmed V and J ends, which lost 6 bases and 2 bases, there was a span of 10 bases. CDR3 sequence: CASRGGAQETQYF. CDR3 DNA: TGTGCCAGCAGGGGGGGGGCTCAAGAGACCCAGTACTTC.

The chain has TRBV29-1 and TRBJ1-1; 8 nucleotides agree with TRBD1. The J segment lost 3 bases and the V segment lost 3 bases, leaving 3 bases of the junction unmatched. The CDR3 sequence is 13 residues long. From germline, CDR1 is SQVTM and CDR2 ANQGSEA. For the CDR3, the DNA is TGCAGCGTTGATCAGGGGGCTTACACTGAAGCTTTCTTT. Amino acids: CSVDQGAYTEAFF.